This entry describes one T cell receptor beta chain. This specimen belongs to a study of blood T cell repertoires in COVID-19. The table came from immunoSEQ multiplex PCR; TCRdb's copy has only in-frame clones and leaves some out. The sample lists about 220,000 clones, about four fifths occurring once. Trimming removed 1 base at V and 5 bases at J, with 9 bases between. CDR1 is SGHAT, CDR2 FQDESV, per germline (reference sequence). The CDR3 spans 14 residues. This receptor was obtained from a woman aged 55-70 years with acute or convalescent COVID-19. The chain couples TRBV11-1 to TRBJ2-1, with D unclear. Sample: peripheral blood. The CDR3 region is CASSLGALNNEQFF. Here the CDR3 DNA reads TGTGCCAGCAGCTTAGGGGCCCTAAACAATGAGCAGTTCTTC.